One sample yielded the 14 T cell receptor beta chains listed below, sequenced in a study of CD8+CD57+ T cells in acquired aplastic anemia. Individuals selected for sequencing had exhibited CD8+CD57+ cell expansion on flow cytometry. The TCR beta profiling, which covered VDJ combination and CDR3 sequence, was carried out using genomic DNA as the template. A single record per CDR3 protein comes from TCRdb applying MiXCR to the reads. The repertoire holds about 240,000 distinct CDR3 sequences, with approximately 45% as singletons. Sequencing was done on a sample of sorted CD4+, CD8+, or CD8+CD57+ T cells (not recorded which) from PBMCs. The origin of the receptors is a human donor with aplastic anemia.

Notes on this clonotype: A read error may account for a junction end that differs from germline. This sequence joins TRBV12-3 or TRBV12-4 and TRBJ2-7; 9 bases line up with TRBD1. The CDR3 extends over 19 amino acids. The CDR3 protein is CASSLAVDRGVGLGYEQYF. The CDR3 coding sequence is TGTGCCAGCAGCTTAGCGGTGGACAGGGGAGTAGGTCTGGGCTACGAGCAGTACTTC.

This clonotype has a count of ten or more. CDR3 amino acids: CSATRGSGSDTQYF. DNA of the CDR3: TGCAGCGCCACCCGGGGAAGCGGGTCAGATACGCAGTATTTT. This chain links TRBV20-1 with TRBJ2-3, with a weak D call TRBD2 (6 bases). The germline V gene has CDR1 DFQATT and CDR2 SNEGSKA (reference sequence). The CDR3 is 14 residues long.

For this clonotype: One end of the junction is discordant with germline, which a read error may explain. The CDR3 DNA sequence: TGTGCCAGCGGTGAATTGCAGGGAGAGGGCGGCTACACCTTC. This translates into CASGELQGEGGYTF. The J gene is TRBJ1-2, the V gene TRBV2; D may be TRBD1 (5 bases). The CDR3 loop spans 14 amino acids. Germline lookup yields CDR1 SNHLY and CDR2 FYNNEI. Looking up the rest from reference TRBV2 and TRBJ1-2 gives the full variable domain: EPEVTQTPSHQVTQMGQEVILRCVPISNHLYFYWYRQILGQKVEFLVSFYNNEISEKSEIFDDQFSVERPDGSNFTLKIRSTKLEDSAMYFCASGELQGEGGYTFGSGTRLTVV.

The chain links TRBV10-2 to TRBJ2-3; D is undetermined. Trimming removed 4 bases from V and 0 bases from J, with 8 bases in between. Germline CDR1 WSHSY, CDR2 SAAADI. The CDR3 runs to 14 residues. The CDR3 DNA reads as TGCGCCAGCAGTGGGCCCACTAGCACAGATACGCAGTATTTT. This translates into CASSGPTSTDTQYF.

This sequence joins TRBV19 and TRBJ2-6; possible D gene TRBD2, 5 bases. The CDR3 is 16 residues long. Looked up from germline, CDR1 is LNHDA and CDR2 is SQIVND (reference sequence). V was cut by 7 bases and J by 0 bases, with 13 bases left in between. As DNA, the CDR3 is TGTGCCAGTACGGACTTATTGCTCTCTGGGGCCAACGTCCTGACTTTC. This sequence encodes CASTDLLLSGANVLTF.

The rearrangement joins TRBV9 to TRBJ1-2; D not resolved. The V gene's germline CDR1 is SGDLS and CDR2 YYNGEE. V dropped 0 bases and J dropped 4 bases, with 10 bases sitting between them. The CDR3 sequence is 14 residues long. The CDR3: CASSVEGLGYGYTF. CDR3 sequence (DNA): TGTGCCAGCAGCGTAGAAGGGCTCGGCTATGGCTACACCTTC.

The rearrangement joins TRBV7-9 to TRBJ2-7; no firm D call. Germline V CDR1 and CDR2: SEHNR, FQNEAQ (reference sequence). The CDR3 extends over 13 amino acids. V lost 1 base to trimming and J lost 3 bases, with 7 bases between them. The CDR3 DNA sequence: TGTGCCAGCAGCTTAGGAGATGTCTACGAGCAGTACTTC. Amino acids: CASSLGDVYEQYF.

This clonotype was recorded a few times. This chain connects TRBV20-1 to TRBJ2-7, with D possibly TRBD1 on 6 matching bases. This CDR3 comprises 14 residues. V was cut by 1 base and J by 2 bases, with 12 bases left in between. CDR1 and CDR2 from the germline V gene are DFQATT and SNEGSKA (reference sequence). The CDR3 bases are TGCAGTGCTAGAGCCTTAACAGGGACCTACGAGCAGTACTTC. Its translation is CSARALTGTYEQYF.

This clonotype appeared many times. The chain carries TRBV2 and TRBJ2-7; TRBD2 matches 14 bases. Per the germline V gene, CDR1 is SNHLY and CDR2 is FYNNEI. The CDR3 runs to 18 residues. Trimming cost V 7 bases and J 3 bases; bases outside gene matches: 14. CDR3 nucleotides: TGTGCCAGCACACTGTCCGGGACTAGCGGGAGTTCGGGCTACGAGCAGTACTTC. Amino acids: CASTLSGTSGSSGYEQYF.

V is TRBV11-2 and J is TRBJ1-1; D call uncertain. V dropped 3 bases and J dropped 6 bases, with 11 bases sitting between them. The CDR3 has 13 residues. Germline loops: CDR1 SGHAT, CDR2 FQNNGV. The CDR3 DNA reads TGTGCCAGCAGCTTGGTGGGTGGCCCTGAAGCTTTCTTT. Protein: CASSLVGGPEAFF. Using reference TRBV11-2 and TRBJ1-1 for the parts outside the CDR3, the full variable domain is EAGVAQSPRYKIIEKRQSVAFWCNPISGHATLYWYQQILGQGPKLLIQFQNNGVVDDSQLPKDRFSAERLKGVDSTLKIQPAKLEDSAVYLCASSLVGGPEAFFGQGTRLTVV.

On this clonotype itself: One end of the junction is discordant with germline, which a read error may explain. The chain joins TRBV11-1 to TRBJ1-1, with D hard to call. From germline, CDR1 is SGHAT and CDR2 FQDESV (reference sequence). CDR3 size: 15 residues. The CDR3 here is CASSQGFRFGTEAFF. Here the CDR3 DNA reads TGCGCCAGCAGCCAAGGTTTTCGGTTTGGCACTGAAGCTTTCTTT.

As concerns this clonotype: Given a much more abundant clone one base away, this may be a read error. This chain links TRBV10-3 with TRBJ2-3; 9 positions match TRBD1. Germline CDR1 and CDR2: ENHRY and SYGVKD. This CDR3 is built from 14 residues. Trimming removed 5 bases from V and 6 bases from J; junction bases left unmatched: 6. CDR3 residues: CAISYGQGWDTQYF. The CDR3 nucleotides are TGTGCCATCAGTTACGGACAGGGGTGGGATACGCAGTATTTT.

In its sample, this clonotype was seen many times. DNA for the CDR3: TGTGCCAGCGCAGGGGACTATGGCTACACCTTC. Its protein product is CASAGDYGYTF. This chain connects TRBV12-3 or TRBV12-4 to TRBJ1-2, with TRBD1 as a possible D gene (6 bases). The V and J ends lost 8 bases and 3 bases respectively, with 7 bases between them. There are 11 residues in the CDR3.

CDR3 sequence reads: CASSLSGTGHNEQFF. The CDR3, as DNA: TGTGCCAGCAGTTTATCCGGGACAGGGCACAATGAGCAGTTCTTC. The chain is built from TRBV27 and TRBJ2-1; TRBD1 matches at 9 bases. The CDR3 consists of 15 residues. Germline V gene lookup returns CDR1 MNHEY and CDR2 SMNVEV (reference sequence). Trimming cost V 0 bases and J 5 bases; bases outside gene matches: 2.